Given below is one T cell receptor (beta chain) in context. This specimen comes from a study of blood T cell repertoires in COVID-19. Study-level background: The cDNA or gDNA used as material had been derived from T cells, B-cell-depleted T cells, or PBMCs.

This table comes from immunoSEQ multiplex PCR, and its TCRdb copy is limited to in-frame clones, with some not included. The data contain roughly 34,000 clones, roughly 80% of them singletons. The sequence was collected from a human donor in a cohort sampled during active COVID-19. The sample consisted of peripheral blood.

CDR3 sequence (DNA): TGTGCCAGCAGCTTATCCGGTCAAATCTACGAGCAGTACTTC. This encodes CASSLSGQIYEQYF. The rearrangement links TRBV7-2 to TRBJ2-7; D uncertain. The CDR3 loop spans 14 amino acids. V was pared by 2 bases and J by 3 bases, with 11 bases between. Germline V gene sequence: CDR1 SGHTA, CDR2 FQGNSA.